This TCR beta chain is from a study of identical twins. The CDR3 spans 15 residues. From germline, CDR1 is SGHTA and CDR2 FQGNSA. V lost 1 base to trimming and J lost 6 bases, with 13 bases between them. Template switching added a universal primer site; cDNA carried unique molecular identifiers. One entry per CDR3 protein results from TCRdb running MiXCR on the 5' RACE reads. The table records about 570,000 distinct CDR3 sequences, nearly 10% of them present only once. This clonotype was counted many times. This same sample was also part of a study on yellow fever vaccine responses in identical twins.

Material for sequencing was PBMCs. This TCR was recovered from a woman aged 18-30 years in good health. The chain employs TRBV7-2 and TRBJ2-1, with a tentative D call TRBD2 (6 bases). The CDR3 DNA is TGTGCCAGCAGCTTAGAGGCGGGAAACCGCAATGAGCAGTTCTTC. It specifies CASSLEAGNRNEQFF.